Shown below are 13 T cell receptor beta chains from a single sample sequenced in a study of neoadjuvant anti-PD-1 for oral cavity cancer. The repertoire was sequenced with immunoSEQ multiplex PCR; TCRdb's copy has only in-frame clones and lacks some. The sample holds some 13,000 clones, roughly 70% seen once. The specimen was tumor tissue, collected before nivolumab (anti-PD-1) treatment. The source is a person between 35 and 79 years old with oral cavity squamous cell carcinoma. The donor label of this sample is uncertain.

The genes are TRBV25-1 and TRBJ2-5; TRBD1 aligns across 7 bases. CDR1 and CDR2 from the germline V gene are MGHDK and SYGVNS. The CDR3 runs to 13 residues. Trimming removed 8 bases from V and 2 bases from J; junction bases left unmatched: 5. The CDR3 DNA reads as TGTGCCAGCTTTTCGGACAGGCAAGAGACCCAGTACTTC. Translated, it gives CASFSDRQETQYF. The whole variable domain, remainder taken from reference TRBV25-1 and TRBJ2-5, is EADIYQTPRYLVIGTGKKITLECSQTMGHDKMYWYQQDPGMELHLIHYSYGVNSTEKGDLSSESTVSRIRTEHFPLTLESARPSHTSQYLCASFSDRQETQYFGPGTRLLVL.

V usage is TRBV20-1 and J usage is TRBJ2-7, with a weak D call TRBD1 (5 bases). Trimming took 3 bases from V and 4 from J, leaving 7 bases between them. Per germline, CDR1 DFQATT and CDR2 SNEGSKA (reference sequence). This CDR3 comprises 11 residues. The CDR3 DNA follows: TGCAGTGCTAGTCGGACATACGAGCAGTACTTC. It is translated as CSASRTYEQYF.

The chain joins TRBV7-8 to TRBJ2-1, with 8 bases fitting TRBD2. CDR3 length: 12 amino acids. The V gene's germline CDR1 is SGHVS and CDR2 FQNEAQ. J was trimmed by 9 bases and V by 5 bases; bases with no gene match: 3. CDR3 in DNA: TGTGCCAGCAGCCCACGGGGGGGTGAGCAGTTCTTC. Protein product: CASSPRGGEQFF.

The J gene is TRBJ1-2, the V gene TRBV7-9; D may be TRBD1 (5 bases). Trimming took 1 base from V and 8 from J, leaving 14 bases between them. The CDR3 is made up of 14 amino acids. Looked up from germline, CDR1 is SEHNR and CDR2 is FQNEAQ (reference sequence). In DNA form, the CDR3 reads TGTGCCAGCAGCTTAGTTTCCAGGGTATGGGGCTACACCTTC. It yields the protein CASSLVSRVWGYTF.

This clone was counted a few times. The rearrangement links TRBV19 to TRBJ2-6; D not resolved. The CDR3 is 15 residues long. From germline, CDR1 is LNHDA and CDR2 SQIVND (reference sequence). With 1 base removed from V and 1 base from J, the gap between germline ends came to 5 bases. The CDR3 nucleotides are TGTGCCAGTAGTATAGGAGGATCTGGGGCCAACGTCCTGACTTTC. Translation gives CASSIGGSGANVLTF.

The V gene is TRBV5-6, the J gene TRBJ2-3; D remains unclear. This CDR3 region has 14 residues. V lost 0 bases to trimming and J lost 0 bases, with 5 bases between them. Germline CDR1 and CDR2: SGHDT and YYEEEE. The CDR3 sequence: CASSLGRSTDTQYF. For the CDR3, the DNA is TGTGCCAGCAGCTTGGGCCGTAGCACAGATACGCAGTATTTT.

There are a few counts of this clone. The J gene is TRBJ2-2, the V gene TRBV5-1; possibly TRBD1 or TRBD2 for D (5 bases each). The CDR3 runs to 13 residues. V was shortened by 4 bases and J by 5 bases, with 9 bases between the two germline ends. The germline CDR1 and CDR2 sequences are SGHRS and YFSETQ. CDR3 nucleotide sequence: TGCGCCAGCAGCGTGGGACCAACCGGGGAGCTGTTTTTT. Protein product: CASSVGPTGELFF.

The chain employs TRBV7-3 and TRBJ2-1; 7 bases agree with TRBD2. V lost 5 bases to trimming and J lost 0 bases; unmatched junction nucleotides: 7. CDR3 size: 16 residues. From germline, CDR1 is SGHTA and CDR2 FQGTGA. This chain's CDR3 is CASSRSSGSSYNEQFF. CDR3 DNA sequence: TGTGCCAGCAGCCGATCTAGCGGAAGCTCCTACAATGAGCAGTTCTTC.

J is TRBJ2-3 and V is TRBV5-1; possibly TRBD1 or TRBD2 for D (6 bases each). V was clipped by 5 bases and J by 3 bases, with 13 bases between them. CDR3 length equals 14 residues. Germline CDR1 is SGHRS and CDR2 is YFSETQ. DNA of the CDR3: TGCGCCAGCAGGCGGGGCCAGGGGACAGATACGCAGTATTTT. Its translation: CASRRGQGTDTQYF.

The chain uses TRBV5-1 and TRBJ2-7, with 9 bases identical to TRBD1. Germline V CDR1 and CDR2: SGHRS, YFSETQ. The CDR3 consists of 20 residues. Trimming cost V 1 base and J 2 bases; bases outside gene matches: 19. The CDR3, as DNA: TGCGCCAGCAGCTTGTATACCGGGACAGGGATTACACAAAGAGCCTACGAGCAGTACTTC. The encoded protein is CASSLYTGTGITQRAYEQYF.

As DNA, the CDR3 is TGTGCCAGCTCACCAGGCTACGAGCAGTACTTC. Its protein product is CASSPGYEQYF. V and J are TRBV18 and TRBJ2-7; D gene uncertain. This CDR3 spans 11 amino acids. Germline CDR1 and CDR2: KGHSH and LQKENI. V was shortened by 2 bases and J by 3 bases, with 2 bases between the two germline ends.

CDR3 in DNA: TGTGCCAGCAGTGTTAGACAGGGAGTGGGAGGGCAGCCCCAGCATTTT. This codes for CASSVRQGVGGQPQHF. The genes are TRBV6-1 and TRBJ1-5; TRBD1 matches 7 bases. J lost 7 bases, V lost 4 bases, and 13 bases had no gene match. The CDR3 is 16 amino acids. Looked up from germline, CDR1 is MNHNS and CDR2 is SASEGT.

This chain joins TRBV19 and TRBJ1-5, with D tentatively TRBD1 (5 bases). From germline, CDR1 is LNHDA and CDR2 SQIVND (reference sequence). This CDR3 has 19 amino acids. V gave up 1 base and J gave up 1 base, with 20 bases separating them. CDR3 in DNA: TGTGCCAGTAGTATAGGTGCAGGGTCTTTGCATAGGAGCAATCAGCCCCAGCATTTT. Amino acids: CASSIGAGSLHRSNQPQHF.